The clone carrying this T cell receptor beta chain was counted ten times or more. What it recognizes is unknown. The data were obtained in a study of T-cell memory formation after mild COVID-19. Study-level points and caveats: CD4+ contracting clones were found mainly in CM and EM, and CD8+ ones in EMRA. There was a balanced CD4/CD8 profile in clones contracting day 15 to 85, and later expanders leaned CD4+.

V dropped 3 bases and J dropped 1 base, with 10 bases sitting between them. CDR1 and CDR2 (germline): LGHDT, YNNKEL (reference sequence). The CDR3 totals 14 residues. TCRdb ran MiXCR on the 5' RACE reads and lists one entry per CDR3 protein. The sample records approximately 150,000 distinct CDR3 sequences, around 13% being singletons. The rearrangement links TRBV3-1 to TRBJ2-7; D remains unclear. The clonotype originates from an adult woman who had mild COVID-19 (a few samples of this study predate the infection). Cell type and time point are not known. Source material: PBMCs or a T cell subset sorted from them (not recorded which). DNA of the CDR3: TGTGCCAGCAGCCAGTTCGGACCGTCCTACGAGCAGTACTTC. It codes for CASSQFGPSYEQYF.